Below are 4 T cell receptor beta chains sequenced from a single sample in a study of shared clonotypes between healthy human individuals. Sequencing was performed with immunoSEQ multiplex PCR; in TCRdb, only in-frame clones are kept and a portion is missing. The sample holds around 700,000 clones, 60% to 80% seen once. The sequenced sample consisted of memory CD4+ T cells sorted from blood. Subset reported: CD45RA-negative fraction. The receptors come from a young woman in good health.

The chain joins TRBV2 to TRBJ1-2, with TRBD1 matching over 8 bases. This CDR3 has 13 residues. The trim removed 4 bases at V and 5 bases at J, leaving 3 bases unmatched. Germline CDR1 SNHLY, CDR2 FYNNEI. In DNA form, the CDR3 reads TGTGCCAGCAGTGGTGGACAGGGTTATGGCTACACCTTC. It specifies CASSGGQGYGYTF.

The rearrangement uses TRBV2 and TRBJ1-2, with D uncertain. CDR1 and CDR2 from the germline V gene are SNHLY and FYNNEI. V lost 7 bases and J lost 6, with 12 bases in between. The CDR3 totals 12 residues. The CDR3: CASNTVSDGYTF. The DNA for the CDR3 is TGTGCCAGCAACACCGTGTCGGATGGCTACACCTTC.

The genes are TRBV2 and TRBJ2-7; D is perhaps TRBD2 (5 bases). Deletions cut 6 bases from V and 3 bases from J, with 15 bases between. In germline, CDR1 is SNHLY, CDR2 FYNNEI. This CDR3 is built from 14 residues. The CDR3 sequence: CASSKGLSYYEQYF. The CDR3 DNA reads TGTGCCAGCAGCAAAGGACTGTCGTACTACGAGCAGTACTTC.

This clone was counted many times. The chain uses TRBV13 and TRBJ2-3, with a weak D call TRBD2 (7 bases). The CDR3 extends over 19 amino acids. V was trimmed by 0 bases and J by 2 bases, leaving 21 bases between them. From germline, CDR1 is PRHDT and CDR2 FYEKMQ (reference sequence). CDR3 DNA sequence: TGTGCCAGCAGCTTAGGCACCGGGAGGTCGGGGGGCCACACAGATACGCAGTATTTT. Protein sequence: CASSLGTGRSGGHTDTQYF.